Each of the 21 T cell receptor beta chains below was sequenced from the same sample in a study of blood T cells in healthy people across ages. It was with a sample-barcoded 5' primer and a J-beta primer mix that a second PCR of roughly 7 to 11 cycles was run. TCRdb ran MiXCR on the 5' RACE reads and lists one entry per CDR3 protein. In the table there are 650,000 to 1,000,000 distinct CDR3 sequences, 46% of which are singletons. The source material was blood. Receptors were obtained from a man older than 75 in good health.

This clonotype has a handful of counts. This chain's CDR3 is CASSHSGRGTDTQYF. The CDR3 DNA sequence: TGCGCCAGCAGCCATAGCGGGAGGGGCACAGATACGCAGTATTTT. V and J are TRBV5-1 and TRBJ2-3; 11 positions match TRBD2. CDR1 and CDR2 from the germline V gene are SGHRS and YFSETQ. The CDR3 sequence is 15 residues long. The V gene end was trimmed by 4 bases and the J gene end by 1 base; junction bases not matched to a gene: 2. Supplemented by reference TRBV5-1 and TRBJ2-3, the full variable domain reads KAGVTQTPRYLIKTRGQQVTLSCSPISGHRSVSWYQQTPGQGLQFLFEYFSETQRNKGNFPGRFSGRQFSNSRSEMNVSTLELGDSALYLCASSHSGRGTDTQYFGPGTRLTVL.

V usage is TRBV5-4 and J usage is TRBJ2-6; D gene ambiguous. Trimming removed 5 bases at V and 4 bases at J, with 7 bases between. The CDR3 sequence is 13 residues long. Per the germline V gene, CDR1 is SGHNT and CDR2 is YYREEE (reference sequence). The DNA for the CDR3 is TGTGCCAGCAGAGCGCCCGGGGCCAACGTCCTGACTTTC. Its translation is CASRAPGANVLTF.

The rearrangement uses TRBV7-3 and TRBJ2-1; tentatively, D is TRBD2 (5 bases). The CDR3 consists of 14 residues. V dropped 5 bases and J dropped 6 bases, with 14 bases sitting between them. Germline loops: CDR1 SGHTA, CDR2 FQGTGA. CDR3 in DNA: TGTGCCAGCAGCCAAAGAAGCGGACTCAATGAGCAGTTCTTC. Translated: CASSQRSGLNEQFF.

This clonotype showed up many times. The gene calls are TRBV4-2 and TRBJ2-7, with TRBD1 matching 9 bases. Germline assignment: CDR1 LGHNA and CDR2 YNFKEQ. The CDR3 is 16 residues long. With 4 bases clipped from V and 0 bases from J, the junction kept 7 bases outside the gene matches. CDR3 nucleotides: TGTGCCAGCAGCCCGGTGGGGACAGGGACCTCCTACGAGCAGTACTTC. Its translation is CASSPVGTGTSYEQYF.

V is TRBV24-1 and J is TRBJ2-5; TRBD1 agrees at 9 bases. Germline assignment: CDR1 KGHDR and CDR2 SFDVKD. The length of the CDR3 is 14 residues. Unmatched junction bases numbered 8, after V lost 6 bases and J lost 7 bases. CDR3 nucleotide sequence: TGTGCCACCAGTACGGGACAGGGTTACGGGACCCAGTACTTC. Protein product: CATSTGQGYGTQYF.

There are many counts of this clonotype. V gene TRBV4-3 combines with J gene TRBJ2-1; 7 nucleotides line up with TRBD2. From germline, CDR1 is LGHNA and CDR2 YSLEER. The V gene end was trimmed by 5 bases and the J gene end by 4 bases; junction bases not matched to a gene: 2. The CDR3 runs to 13 residues. As DNA, the CDR3 is TGCGCCAGCAGCTCTAGCGGTTACAATGAGCAGTTCTTC. Translated, it gives CASSSSGYNEQFF.

This clonotype occurred a few times. This rearrangement joins TRBV7-2 to TRBJ1-1; D might be TRBD1 (5 bases). This CDR3 spans 14 amino acids. Germline CDR1 reads SGHTA; CDR2 reads FQGNSA. V was trimmed by 1 base and J by 3 bases, leaving 9 bases between them. CDR3 sequence (DNA): TGTGCCAGCAGCTTAGAAGTAGGGGACACTGAAGCTTTCTTT. Translating gives CASSLEVGDTEAFF.

With regard to this clonotype: The germline gene is not matched at one end of the junction; a read error may be the cause. The chain links TRBV7-7 to TRBJ2-5; maybe TRBD2 (6 bases). From germline, CDR1 is SSHAT and CDR2 FNYEAQ (reference sequence). This CDR3 comprises 14 residues. CDR3 in amino acids: CASSGDGGQETQYF. CDR3 nucleotide sequence: TGTGCTAGCAGCGGAGACGGGGGTCAAGAGACCCAGTACTTC.

The V call is TRBV30, the J call TRBJ1-5, with D possibly TRBD1 on 5 matching bases. Germline V CDR1 and CDR2: GTSNPN, SVGIG (reference sequence). Trimming took 0 bases from V and 2 from J, leaving 5 bases between them. This CDR3 spans 13 amino acids. CDR3 sequence: CAWSVQGNQPQHF. CDR3 coding DNA: TGTGCCTGGAGTGTACAGGGCAATCAGCCCCAGCATTTT. Full variable domain (missing parts from reference TRBV30 and TRBJ1-5): SQTIHQWPATLVQPVGSPLSLECTVEGTSNPNLYWYRQAAGRGLQLLFYSVGIGQISSEVPQNLSASRPQDRQFILSSKKLLLSDSGFYLCAWSVQGNQPQHFGDGTRLSIL.

This clonotype occurred a few times. The chain combines TRBV20-1 with TRBJ2-5; tentative D call: TRBD2 (5 bases). Germline V gene data show CDR1 as DFQATT and CDR2 as SNEGSKA (reference sequence). V dropped 6 bases and J dropped 5 bases, with 19 bases sitting between them. This CDR3 spans 14 amino acids. CDR3 bases: TGCAGTGCCGCAGCAGAGCGGACCTTGGAGACCCAGTACTTC. Translation gives CSAAAERTLETQYF.

The V call is TRBV11-2, the J call TRBJ2-1; TRBD1 is a possible D gene (5 bases). CDR3 length: 16 amino acids. In germline, CDR1 is SGHAT, CDR2 FQNNGV. The ends were cut back, 5 bases at V and 10 bases at J, with 24 bases in the middle. This CDR3 reads CASSPIGRQSSYEQFF. Written as DNA, the CDR3 is TGTGCCAGCAGCCCCATAGGACGACAGAGCTCCTACGAGCAGTTCTTC.

The J gene is TRBJ2-3, the V gene TRBV4-1; D might be TRBD2 (6 bases). Germline-derived CDR1 and CDR2 are MGHRA and YSYEKL. The CDR3 extends over 17 amino acids. V was trimmed by 0 bases and J by 4 bases, leaving 17 bases between them. The CDR3 loop is CASSQDPRGSWADTQYF. As DNA, the CDR3 is TGCGCCAGCAGCCAAGATCCCCGGGGGAGCTGGGCAGATACGCAGTATTTT.

This clonotype has a handful of counts. The J gene is TRBJ2-7, the V gene TRBV9, with D perhaps TRBD1 or TRBD2 (6 bases each). This CDR3 comprises 14 residues. V was pared by 0 bases and J by 5 bases, with 12 bases between. CDR1 and CDR2 from the germline V gene are SGDLS and YYNGEE. CDR3 DNA sequence: TGTGCCAGCAGCGTAGCCCCGGAGGGGGACGAGCAGTACTTC. The encoded protein is CASSVAPEGDEQYF.

To note about this clonotype: Compared with germline, one end of the junction differs, possibly owing to a read error. The J gene is TRBJ2-6, the V gene TRBV9, with D maybe TRBD1 (5 bases). This CDR3 is built from 14 residues. Germline V gene data show CDR1 as SGDLS and CDR2 as YYNGEE. CDR3 nucleotides: TGTGCCAGCAGCGAGGCCCCTGGGGCCAACGTCCCGACTTTC. It codes for CASSEAPGANVPTF.

This clonotype has only a few counts. The chain couples TRBV29-1 to TRBJ2-3; D unclear. V shed 7 bases and J shed 0 bases, with 14 bases lying between them. The germline V gene encodes CDR1 SQVTM and CDR2 ANQGSEA. This CDR3 region has 14 residues. The CDR3 loop reads CSASTGSSTDTQYF. CDR3 in DNA: TGCAGCGCATCCACGGGCTCTAGCACAGATACGCAGTATTTT.

The J gene is TRBJ1-1, the V gene TRBV28; no clear D. Trimming cost V 5 bases and J 6 bases, with 19 bases left between them. Germline-derived CDR1 and CDR2 are MDHEN and SYDVKM. The CDR3 has 15 amino acids. The CDR3 DNA reads TGTGCCAGCAGTCCCCACGGACGGGAATCCCCTGAAGCTTTCTTT. Its protein is CASSPHGRESPEAFF.

This sequence joins TRBV5-1 and TRBJ1-1, with a tentative D call TRBD1 (6 bases). With 0 bases removed from V and 3 bases from J, the gap between germline ends came to 15 bases. Germline loops: CDR1 SGHRS, CDR2 YFSETQ. This CDR3 is built from 16 residues. The CDR3 loop reads CASSLDGGGSYTEAFF. Here the CDR3 DNA reads TGCGCCAGCAGCTTGGATGGGGGCGGAAGTTACACTGAAGCTTTCTTT.

The gene calls are TRBV5-1 and TRBJ2-1; TRBD1 might be the D (6 bases). The CDR3 length is 15 residues. V gave up 1 base and J gave up 10 bases, with 18 bases separating them. Germline assignment: CDR1 SGHRS and CDR2 YFSETQ. This chain's CDR3 is CASSLLGGTGQEQFF. The CDR3, as DNA: TGCGCCAGCAGCTTGCTTGGGGGCACGGGTCAAGAGCAGTTCTTC.

At least ten counts were recorded for this clonotype. The chain employs TRBV7-9 and TRBJ2-7; tentatively, D is TRBD2 (7 bases). V gave up 8 bases and J gave up 4 bases, with 15 bases separating them. Germline-derived CDR1 and CDR2 are SEHNR and FQNEAQ (reference sequence). CDR3 length: 13 residues. CDR3 in amino acids: CASGGGGTYEQYF. The CDR3, as DNA: TGTGCCAGCGGAGGCGGGGGCACATACGAGCAGTACTTC.

This clonotype was seen a few times. The chain has TRBV14 and TRBJ2-1; no clear D gene. The CDR3 is 13 amino acids. V lost 0 bases and J lost 12, with 12 bases in between. Germline-derived CDR1 and CDR2 are SGHDN and FVKESK. DNA of the CDR3: TGTGCCAGCAGCCAAGATCTAGGGTTTGTGCAGTTCTTC. Translated, it gives CASSQDLGFVQFF.

V usage is TRBV29-1 and J usage is TRBJ2-1; D gene ambiguous. Germline assignment: CDR1 SQVTM and CDR2 ANQGSEA. The V end was cut by 4 bases, the J end by 3 bases, with 10 bases between. The CDR3 extends over 13 amino acids. This chain's CDR3 is CSVALGLYNEQFF. The CDR3, as DNA: TGCAGCGTTGCCTTAGGCCTCTACAATGAGCAGTTCTTC.